These 13 T cell receptor beta chains were sequenced from one sample in a study of T cells in Graves' hyperthyroidism and ophthalmopathy. Using RNA transcripts as the source, TCR beta CDR3 regions were amplified. The primer set for the first-round RT-PCR of the TCR CDR3 was HTBI. TCRdb itself ran the multiplex PCR reads through MiXCR, one entry per CDR3 protein. The profile shows 160,000 or so distinct CDR3 sequences, 9.4% of them singletons. Specimen: blood. These receptors originate from a woman aged 18-30 years with Graves' hyperthyroidism that later progressed to Graves' ophthalmopathy.

This clonotype was seen at least ten times. The chain employs TRBV13 and TRBJ2-2; the D gene is possibly TRBD1 (6 bases). Germline V CDR1 and CDR2: PRHDT, FYEKMQ (reference sequence). V lost 5 bases and J 0 bases, leaving 13 bases between the germline ends. The CDR3 totals 16 residues. CDR3 coding DNA: TGTGCCAGCAGCCAGGGGACGATTGCGAACACCGGGGAGCTGTTTTTT. As protein: CASSQGTIANTGELFF.

The gene calls are TRBV12-3 or TRBV12-4 and TRBJ1-2; 8 positions agree with TRBD1. There are 13 residues in the CDR3. The V segment lost 5 bases and the J segment 4 bases; nucleotides outside the gene matches: 3. CDR3 region: CASSTGQGYGYTF. The CDR3 nucleotides read TGTGCCAGCAGTACCGGACAGGGCTATGGCTACACCTTC.

This clonotype was counted between two and nine times. The rearrangement links TRBV4-1 to TRBJ1-1; no firm D call. Germline V lookup: CDR1 MGHRA, CDR2 YSYEKL. Trimming shortened V by 1 base and J by 1 base, and 4 bases separated the two germline ends. This CDR3 has 13 amino acids. The CDR3 region has the DNA TGCGCCAGCAGCCAAGCGGCGAACACTGAAGCTTTCTTT. Amino acid sequence: CASSQAANTEAFF.

This clonotype was seen many times. The chain links TRBV28 to TRBJ1-5; the D is unclear. This CDR3 spans 14 amino acids. Trimming shortened V by 6 bases and J by 0 bases, and 9 bases separated the two germline ends. From germline, CDR1 is MDHEN and CDR2 SYDVKM. The DNA for the CDR3 is TGTGCCAGCAGAGGAGGGAATAGCAATCAGCCCCAGCATTTT. Translating gives CASRGGNSNQPQHF.

This clonotype was counted only a few times. This chain joins TRBV30 and TRBJ1-1; D may be TRBD1 (5 bases). The V and J ends lost 1 base and 0 bases respectively, with 12 bases between them. CDR3 length equals 15 residues. Looked up from germline, CDR1 is GTSNPN and CDR2 is SVGIG (reference sequence). The CDR3 sequence is CAWSGGSDMNTEAFF. The CDR3 bases are TGTGCCTGGAGTGGGGGGAGCGACATGAACACTGAAGCTTTCTTT. The variable domain in full, with the rest retrieved from reference TRBV30 and TRBJ1-1, is SQTIHQWPATLVQPVGSPLSLECTVEGTSNPNLYWYRQAAGRGLQLLFYSVGIGQISSEVPQNLSASRPQDRQFILSSKKLLLSDSGFYLCAWSGGSDMNTEAFFGQGTRLTVV.

This clonotype appeared many times. The V gene is TRBV19, the J gene TRBJ1-1; D not resolved. Germline V gene lookup returns CDR1 LNHDA and CDR2 SQIVND (reference sequence). V dropped 4 bases and J dropped 3 bases, with 9 bases sitting between them. This CDR3 has 13 residues. In DNA, the CDR3 is TGTGCCAGTAGTAGGACGTGGGACACTGAAGCTTTCTTT. Protein: CASSRTWDTEAFF. Based on the CDR3 plus reference TRBV19 and TRBJ1-1, the full variable domain is DGGITQSPKYLFRKEGQNVTLSCEQNLNHDAMYWYRQDPGQGLRLIYYSQIVNDFQKGDIAEGYSVSREKKESFPLTVTSAQKNPTAFYLCASSRTWDTEAFFGQGTRLTVV.

This clonotype has more than one count but fewer than ten. The chain has TRBV7-9 and TRBJ1-1; tentatively, D is TRBD1 (6 bases). The V gene's germline CDR1 is SEHNR and CDR2 FQNEAQ (reference sequence). V was clipped by 2 bases and J by 4 bases, with 14 bases between them. The CDR3 totals 15 residues. Here the CDR3 reads CASSLSQGMSTEAFF. In nucleotides, the CDR3 is TGTGCCAGCAGCTTATCGCAGGGGATGAGCACTGAAGCTTTCTTT. The full variable domain, rest sourced from reference TRBV7-9 and TRBJ1-1, is DTGVSQNPRHKITKRGQNVTFRCDPISEHNRLYWYRQTLGQGPEFLTYFQNEAQLEKSRLLSDRFSAERPKGSFSTLEIQRTEQGDSAMYLCASSLSQGMSTEAFFGQGTRLTVV.

Ten or more counts support this clonotype. The V gene is TRBV11-2, the J gene TRBJ2-1; 10 nucleotides match TRBD2. Germline loops: CDR1 SGHAT, CDR2 FQNNGV. V was pared by 0 bases and J by 3 bases, with 17 bases of the junction left unmatched. The CDR3 covers 21 residues. The CDR3 coding sequence is TGTGCCAGCAGCTTAGATCGGCGGGGTTTAAAAGCGGGGGGGGTCTACAATGAGCAGTTCTTC. Protein sequence: CASSLDRRGLKAGGVYNEQFF.

About this clonotype: This may stem from a read error, because a much larger clone lies one nucleotide away. The genes are TRBV13 and TRBJ2-5; D ambiguous. This CDR3 spans 13 amino acids. Germline loops: CDR1 PRHDT, CDR2 FYEKMQ (reference sequence). This CDR3 is CASSLGAQETQHF. CDR3 DNA: TGTGCCAGCAGCTTAGGGGCCCAAGAGACCCAGCACTTC.

This clonotype was seen at least ten times. The chain combines TRBV14 with TRBJ1-1; no clear D. The germline V gene encodes CDR1 SGHDN and CDR2 FVKESK. The germline V and J ends were trimmed by 3 bases and 10 bases, with 12 bases remaining between them. The CDR3 has 12 residues. CDR3 amino acids: CASSHGSRLAFF. Here the CDR3 DNA reads TGTGCCAGCAGCCATGGAAGTCGCTTAGCTTTCTTT.

This clonotype was found many times. V gene TRBV2 combines with J gene TRBJ2-5; unclear D gene. Germline V gene data show CDR1 as SNHLY and CDR2 as FYNNEI. V shed 7 bases and J shed 2 bases, with 8 bases lying between them. This CDR3 is built from 12 residues. CDR3 region: CASNPLQETQYF. DNA of the CDR3: TGTGCCAGCAACCCTTTACAAGAGACCCAGTACTTC. The entire variable domain, with the rest obtained from reference TRBV2 and TRBJ2-5, is as follows: EPEVTQTPSHQVTQMGQEVILRCVPISNHLYFYWYRQILGQKVEFLVSFYNNEISEKSEIFDDQFSVERPDGSNFTLKIRSTKLEDSAMYFCASNPLQETQYFGPGTRLLVL.

The sample holds many counts of this clonotype. The chain joins TRBV20-1 to TRBJ1-1; D gene unclear. CDR1 DFQATT and CDR2 SNEGSKA come from the germline V gene (reference sequence). Trimming removed 3 bases from V and 1 base from J, with 9 bases in between. CDR3 length: 13 amino acids. This CDR3 is CSASSSENTEAFF. CDR3 sequence (DNA): TGCAGTGCTAGTTCTTCGGAGAACACTGAAGCTTTCTTT.

Note on this clonotype: This clone may be a read error of a much larger clone one base away. This chain joins TRBV4-1 and TRBJ1-1; TRBD1 might be the D (6 bases). Germline CDR1 MGHRA, CDR2 YSYEKL. The CDR3 is 15 residues long. DNA for the CDR3: TGCACCAGCAGCCAAGATCAGGGGAGGAACACTGAAGCTTTCTTT. Protein: CTSSQDQGRNTEAFF.